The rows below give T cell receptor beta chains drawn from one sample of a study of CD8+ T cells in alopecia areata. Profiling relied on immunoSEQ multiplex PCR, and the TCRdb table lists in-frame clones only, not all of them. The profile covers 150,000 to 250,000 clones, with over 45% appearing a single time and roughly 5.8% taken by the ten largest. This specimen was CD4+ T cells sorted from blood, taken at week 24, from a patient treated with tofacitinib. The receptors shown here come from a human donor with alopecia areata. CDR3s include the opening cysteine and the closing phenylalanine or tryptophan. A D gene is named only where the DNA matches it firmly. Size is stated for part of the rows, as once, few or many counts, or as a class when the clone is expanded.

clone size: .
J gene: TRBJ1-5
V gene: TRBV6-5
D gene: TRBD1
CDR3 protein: CASSSRGLGYQPQHF
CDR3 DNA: TGTGCCAGCAGTTCCAGGGGGCTTGGGTATCAGCCCCAGCATTTT

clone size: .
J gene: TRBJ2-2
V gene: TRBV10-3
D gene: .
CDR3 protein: CAISEFDSTGELFF
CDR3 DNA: TGTGCCATCAGTGAGTTCGACAGCACCGGGGAGCTGTTTTTT

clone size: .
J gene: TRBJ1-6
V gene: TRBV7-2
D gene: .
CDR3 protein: CASSSWGTTNSPLHF
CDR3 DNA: TGTGCCAGCAGCTCCTGGGGGACAACTAATTCACCCCTCCACTTT

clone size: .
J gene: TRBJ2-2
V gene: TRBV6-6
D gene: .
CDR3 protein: CASSWGGGGELFF
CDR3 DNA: TGTGCCAGCAGTTGGGGCGGCGGCGGGGAGCTGTTTTTT

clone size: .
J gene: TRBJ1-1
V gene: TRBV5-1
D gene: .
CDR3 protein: CASSDEKGRANTEAFF
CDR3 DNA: TGCGCCAGCAGCGACGAGAAGGGGCGGGCGAACACTGAAGCTTTCTTT

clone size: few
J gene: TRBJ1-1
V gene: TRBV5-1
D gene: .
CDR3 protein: CASSLNTGSNTEAFF
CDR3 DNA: TGCGCCAGCAGCTTGAATACAGGGAGTAACACTGAAGCTTTCTTT

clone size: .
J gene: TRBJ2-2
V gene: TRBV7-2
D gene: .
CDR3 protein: CASSSNTGELFF
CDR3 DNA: TGTGCCAGCAGCTCGAACACCGGGGAGCTGTTTTTT

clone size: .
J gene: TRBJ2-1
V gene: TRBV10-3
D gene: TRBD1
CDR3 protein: CAIRRTGGTDNEQFF
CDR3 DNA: TGTGCCATCAGGCGGACAGGGGGAACGGACAATGAGCAGTTCTTC

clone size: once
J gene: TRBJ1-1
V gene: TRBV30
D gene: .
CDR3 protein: CAWSVRGIGVAFF
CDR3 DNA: TGTGCCTGGAGTGTACGGGGAATAGGGGTAGCTTTCTTT

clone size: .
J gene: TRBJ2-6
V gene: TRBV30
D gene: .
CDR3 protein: CAWMRGGISGANVLTF
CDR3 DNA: TGTGCCTGGATGAGAGGGGGAATCTCTGGGGCCAACGTCCTGACTTTC

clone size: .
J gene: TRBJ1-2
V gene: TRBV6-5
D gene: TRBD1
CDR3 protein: CASSYRGQGHGYTF
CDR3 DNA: TGTGCCAGCAGTTATAGGGGACAGGGACATGGCTACACCTTC

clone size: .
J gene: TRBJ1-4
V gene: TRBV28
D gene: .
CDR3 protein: CASRASRGLDEKLFF
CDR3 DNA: TGTGCCAGCAGAGCCAGTCGGGGGCTAGACGAAAAACTGTTTTTT

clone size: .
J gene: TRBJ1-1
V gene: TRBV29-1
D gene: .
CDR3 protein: CSVRVGGRTEAFF
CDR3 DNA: TGCAGCGTTCGTGTAGGGGGAAGGACTGAAGCTTTCTTT

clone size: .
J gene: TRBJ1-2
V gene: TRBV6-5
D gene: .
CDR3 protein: CASSLQGDYGYTF
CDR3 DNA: TGTGCCAGCAGCCTACAGGGAGACTATGGCTACACCTTC

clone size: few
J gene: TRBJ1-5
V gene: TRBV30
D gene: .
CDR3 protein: CAWSDSFSNQPQHF
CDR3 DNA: TGTGCCTGGAGTGACAGCTTTAGCAATCAGCCCCAGCATTTT

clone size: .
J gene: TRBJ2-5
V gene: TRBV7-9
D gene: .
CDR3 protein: CASSFGGDLETQYF
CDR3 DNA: TGTGCCAGCAGCTTCGGGGGAGACTTAGAGACCCAGTACTTC

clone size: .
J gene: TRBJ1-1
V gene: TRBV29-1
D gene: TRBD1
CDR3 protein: CSMDRGRTEAFF
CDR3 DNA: TGCAGCATGGACAGGGGGAGGACTGAAGCTTTCTTT

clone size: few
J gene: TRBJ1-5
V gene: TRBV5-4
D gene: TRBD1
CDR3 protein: CASSSGQADQPQHF
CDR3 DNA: TGTGCCAGCAGCTCAGGACAGGCTGATCAGCCCCAGCATTTT

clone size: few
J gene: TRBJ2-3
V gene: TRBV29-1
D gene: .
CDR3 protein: CSVRSTDTQYF
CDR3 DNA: TGCAGCGTTCGGTCCACAGATACGCAGTATTTT

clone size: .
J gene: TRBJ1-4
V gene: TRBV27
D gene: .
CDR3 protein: CASGETGGLVEKLFF
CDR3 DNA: TGTGCCAGCGGAGAGACCGGGGGTCTCGTTGAAAAACTGTTTTTT

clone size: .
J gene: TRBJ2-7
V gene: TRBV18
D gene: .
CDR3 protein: CASSPPTSTREQYF
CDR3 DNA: TGTGCCAGCTCACCACCCACCTCTACGAGAGAGCAGTACTTC

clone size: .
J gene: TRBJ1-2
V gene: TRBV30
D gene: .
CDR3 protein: CAASVGAAGYTF
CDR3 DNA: TGTGCCGCTTCTGTGGGGGCGGCGGGCTACACCTTC

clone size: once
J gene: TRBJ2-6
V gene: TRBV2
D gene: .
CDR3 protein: CASSPQGSGANVLTF
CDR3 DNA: TGTGCCAGCAGTCCACAGGGCTCTGGGGCCAACGTCCTGACTTTC

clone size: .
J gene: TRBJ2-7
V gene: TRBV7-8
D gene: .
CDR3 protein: CASSPARYEQYF
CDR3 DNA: TGTGCCAGCAGCCCAGCGAGGTACGAGCAGTACTTC

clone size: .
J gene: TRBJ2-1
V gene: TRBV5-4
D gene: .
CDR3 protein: CASSLDGYNEQFF
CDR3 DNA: TGTGCCAGCAGCCTGGACGGGTACAACGAGCAGTTCTTC

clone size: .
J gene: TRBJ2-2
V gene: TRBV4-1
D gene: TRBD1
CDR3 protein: CASSDRPRTGATGELFF
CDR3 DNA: TGCGCCAGCAGCGACCGACCAAGAACAGGGGCCACCGGGGAGCTGTTTTTT

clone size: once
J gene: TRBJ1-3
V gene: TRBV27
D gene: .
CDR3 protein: CASRQISGNTIYF
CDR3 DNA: TGTGCCAGCAGGCAGATCTCTGGAAACACCATATATTTT

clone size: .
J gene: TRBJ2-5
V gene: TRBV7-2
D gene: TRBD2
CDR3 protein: CASSPVGTSGRVTQYF
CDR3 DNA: TGTGCCAGCAGCCCCGTGGGGACTAGCGGGAGAGTGACCCAGTACTTC

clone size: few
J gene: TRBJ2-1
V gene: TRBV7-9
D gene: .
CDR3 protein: CASSSIMGSSAVSYNEQFF
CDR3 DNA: TGTGCCAGCAGCTCAATAATGGGGTCTAGCGCAGTGTCCTACAATGAGCAGTTCTTC

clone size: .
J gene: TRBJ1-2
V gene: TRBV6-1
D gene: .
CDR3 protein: CASSEAGQTPF
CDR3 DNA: TGTGCCAGCAGTGAAGCTGGACAGACTCCCTTC

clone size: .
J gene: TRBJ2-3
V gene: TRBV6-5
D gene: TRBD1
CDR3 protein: CASSRATGTDTQYF
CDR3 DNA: TGTGCCAGCAGTCGTGCGACAGGGACAGATACGCAGTATTTT

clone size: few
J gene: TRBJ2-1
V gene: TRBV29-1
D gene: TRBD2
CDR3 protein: CSVQASGAEQFF
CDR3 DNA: TGCAGCGTCCAGGCTAGCGGCGCTGAGCAGTTCTTC

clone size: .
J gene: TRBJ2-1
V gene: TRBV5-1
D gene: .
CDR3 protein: CASSTQQGLNEQFF
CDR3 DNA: TGCGCCAGCAGCACACAACAGGGACTCAATGAGCAGTTCTTC

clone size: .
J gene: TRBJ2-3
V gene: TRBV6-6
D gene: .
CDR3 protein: CASSQGTDTQYF
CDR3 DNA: TGTGCCAGCAGCCAGGGGACAGATACGCAGTATTTT

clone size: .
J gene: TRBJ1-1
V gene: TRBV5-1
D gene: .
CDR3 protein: CASSSDSPINTEAFF
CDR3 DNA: TGCGCCAGCAGCTCGGACAGCCCAATTAACACTGAAGCTTTCTTT

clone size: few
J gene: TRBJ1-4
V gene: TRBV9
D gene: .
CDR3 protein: CASSPRQSTNEKLFF
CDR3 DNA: TGTGCCAGCAGCCCCCGACAGTCAACTAATGAAAAACTGTTTTTT

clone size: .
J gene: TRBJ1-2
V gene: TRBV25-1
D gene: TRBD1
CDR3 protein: CASSEPTGRGDYGYTF
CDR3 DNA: TGTGCCAGCAGTGAACCGACAGGGAGAGGGGACTATGGCTACACCTTC

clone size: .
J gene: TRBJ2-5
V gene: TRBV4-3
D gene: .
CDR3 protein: CASSQGTQGPQETQYF
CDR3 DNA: TGCGCCAGCAGCCAAGGTACCCAGGGGCCCCAAGAGACCCAGTACTTC

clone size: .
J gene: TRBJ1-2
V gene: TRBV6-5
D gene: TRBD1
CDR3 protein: CASRGTGRSNYGYTF
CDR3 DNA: TGTGCCAGCAGAGGGACAGGGAGGTCGAACTATGGCTACACCTTC

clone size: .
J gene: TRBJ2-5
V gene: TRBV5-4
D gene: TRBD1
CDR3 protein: CASSIGTAEETQYF
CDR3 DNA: TGTGCCAGCAGCATCGGGACAGCTGAAGAGACCCAGTACTTC

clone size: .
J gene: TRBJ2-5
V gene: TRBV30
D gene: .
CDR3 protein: CAWSGGLGETQYF
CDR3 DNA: TGTGCCTGGAGTGGTGGCCTAGGGGAGACCCAGTACTTC

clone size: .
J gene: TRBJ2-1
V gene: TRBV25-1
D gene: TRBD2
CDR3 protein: CASSDRTSGAYNEQFF
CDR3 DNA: TGTGCCAGCAGTGATAGGACTAGCGGGGCCTACAATGAGCAGTTCTTC

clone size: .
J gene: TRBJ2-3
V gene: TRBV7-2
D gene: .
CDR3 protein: CASSLSPTDTQYF
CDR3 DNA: TGTGCCAGCAGCTTATCGCCCACAGATACGCAGTATTTT

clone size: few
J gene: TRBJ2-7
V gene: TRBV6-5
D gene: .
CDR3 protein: CASAQIGTTGYEQYF
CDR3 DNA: TGTGCCAGCGCCCAAATTGGGACGACCGGCTACGAGCAGTACTTC

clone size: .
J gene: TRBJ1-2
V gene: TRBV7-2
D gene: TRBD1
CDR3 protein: CASRRGQGYGYTF
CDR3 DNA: TGTGCCAGCAGGAGGGGACAGGGCTATGGCTACACCTTC